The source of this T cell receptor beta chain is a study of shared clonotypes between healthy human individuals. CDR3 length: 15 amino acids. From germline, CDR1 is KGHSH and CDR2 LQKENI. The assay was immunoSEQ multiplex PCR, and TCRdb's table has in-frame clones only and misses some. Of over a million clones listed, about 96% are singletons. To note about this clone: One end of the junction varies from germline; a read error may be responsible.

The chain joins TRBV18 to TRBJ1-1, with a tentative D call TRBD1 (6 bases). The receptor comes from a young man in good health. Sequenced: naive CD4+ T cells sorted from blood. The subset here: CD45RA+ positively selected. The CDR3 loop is CVSSQLDSGNTEAFF. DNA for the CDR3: TGTGTCAGCTCCCAATTGGACAGCGGGAACACTGAAGCTTTCTTT.